Sequencing of this T cell receptor beta chain was carried out in a study of T-cell reconstitution after alpha-beta-depleted transplantation in children. It was with unique molecular identifiers that the TCRbeta library was prepared. TCRdb re-analysed the PCR reads in MiXCR, keeping a single row per CDR3 protein. The sample contains some 550,000 distinct CDR3 sequences, approximately 20% of which appear only once. The CDR3 covers 16 residues. CDR1 is LGHDT, CDR2 YNNKEL, per germline (reference sequence). V was pared by 4 bases and J by 12 bases, with 26 bases between. The input for sequencing was PBMCs from the stem cell graft donor, taken from the stem cell graft. This rearrangement joins TRBV3-1 to TRBJ2-3; D is ambiguous. The sequence was obtained from a human donor who donated a stem cell graft to a child with acute lymphoblastic leukemia. The CDR3 sequence is CASSPLVPGPLTYQYF. The CDR3 DNA is TGTGCCAGCAGCCCATTGGTCCCCGGACCCCTCACATACCAGTATTTT.